The clone carrying this T cell receptor beta chain turned up a few times. Its antigen is currently unknown. The PCR had 60 Vbeta and 13 Jbeta primers. Here immunoSEQ multiplex PCR was the method, and the copy in TCRdb shows in-frame clones only, minus some. The sample consists of approximately 130,000 clones, 70% to 80% of them appearing once. The data stem from a study of cytomegalovirus exposure and HLA in healthy donors. Overall study results and limits: In a later analysis, productive TCRs from donors in an Asian-associated ancestry cluster reportedly carried fewer N-insertions than the cohort mean. Serostatus for CMV was the only available immune exposure information.

Sequencing input: PBMCs. The receptor's source is a man under 40 in good health and CMV-seronegative.

CDR3 sequence (DNA): TGTGCCACCAGCAGAGATGTTCGGGGATTGAATGAGCAGTTCTTC. Encoded protein: CATSRDVRGLNEQFF. The gene calls are TRBV15 and TRBJ2-1; weak D call: TRBD2 (5 bases). Deletions cut 0 bases from V and 7 bases from J, with 13 bases between. The CDR3 spans 15 residues. CDR1 and CDR2 (germline): LNHNV, YYDKDF (reference sequence).